This T cell receptor beta chain was identified during a study of T cell repertoires in cytomegalovirus infection. TCRdb re-analysed the reads in MiXCR, keeping a single row per CDR3 protein. The top ten hold around 60% of the sample, which has some 200,000 distinct CDR3 sequences, 30% to 45% seen once. Note on this clonotype: What it recognizes is unknown. One end of the junction varies from germline; a read error may be responsible.

This CDR3 is built from 17 residues. Germline loops: CDR1 MDHEN, CDR2 SYDVKM. The chain is built from TRBV28 and TRBJ1-5; 11 positions agree with TRBD1. The TCR comes from a human donor in good health (CMV status not recorded). Some clones in this sample may be carry-over from other donors' samples. The material was CD8+ T cells from cultured PBMCs, obtained from culture after CMV antigen stimulation. The CDR3: CASRRDRGVSSDQPQHF. CDR3 in DNA: TGTGCCAGCAGGAGGGACAGGGGGGTGAGTAGCGATCAGCCCCAGCATTTT.